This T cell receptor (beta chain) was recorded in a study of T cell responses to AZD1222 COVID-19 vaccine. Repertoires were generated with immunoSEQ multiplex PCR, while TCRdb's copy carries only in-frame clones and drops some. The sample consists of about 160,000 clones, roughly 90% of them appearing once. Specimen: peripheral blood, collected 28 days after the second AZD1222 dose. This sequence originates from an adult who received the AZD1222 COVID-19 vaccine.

CDR3 bases: TGTGCCAGCAGCGTTCTCGGGGATGAAAAACTGTTTTTT. Its protein product is CASSVLGDEKLFF. The genes are TRBV6-5 and TRBJ1-4, with D unresolved. Germline V gene sequence: CDR1 MNHEY, CDR2 SVGAGI. The CDR3 is made up of 13 amino acids. Trimming removed 6 bases from V and 6 bases from J, with 11 bases in between.